This TCR beta chain was profiled in a study of T cells in Graves' hyperthyroidism and ophthalmopathy. RNA transcripts gave rise to amplified TCR beta CDR3 regions. Using the HTBI primer set, a first-round RT-PCR was run on the TCR CDR3. A single record per CDR3 protein comes from TCRdb applying MiXCR to the multiplex PCR reads. The sample lists roughly 500,000 distinct CDR3 sequences; roughly 14% were seen once. The germline V gene encodes CDR1 SGHKS and CDR2 YYEKEE (reference sequence). The CDR3 contains 13 residues. Trimming removed 6 bases from V and 10 bases from J; junction bases left unmatched: 9.

The TCR was taken from a young woman with Graves' hyperthyroidism that later progressed to Graves' ophthalmopathy. Sequenced: blood. The J gene is TRBJ2-1, the V gene TRBV5-5, with 8 bases aligning to TRBD1. The CDR3 reads CASNAGQGGEQFF. Here the CDR3 DNA reads TGTGCCAGCAACGCTGGACAGGGTGGGGAGCAGTTCTTC.